This TCR beta chain was found in a study of blood T cells in healthy people across ages. With a J-beta primer mix and a sample-barcoded 5' primer, a second PCR ran about 7 to 12 cycles. From the 5' RACE reads, TCRdb called clonotypes with MiXCR, one entry per CDR3 protein. In the table there are about 1.1 million distinct CDR3 sequences, around two fifths of which are singletons. The trim removed 4 bases at V and 0 bases at J, leaving 5 bases unmatched. The CDR3 spans 16 residues. Germline V gives CDR1 SGHDT, CDR2 YYEEEE. Drawing of peripheral blood yielded 7.5 to 10 milliliters from each donor. Source material: blood. This clonotype was obtained from a man aged 18 to 30 in good health. The chain couples TRBV5-6 to TRBJ1-5; 9 bases match TRBD1. The CDR3 DNA is TGTGCCAGCAGCCCTAGGACAGGGGCTAGCAATCAGCCCCAGCATTTT. It translates to CASSPRTGASNQPQHF.